This TCR beta chain was captured by sequencing in a study of blood T cell repertoires in COVID-19 (dated by TCRdb to 2018 to 2020). Study-level background: Samples from collaborators originated in the United States, Italy and Spain and spanned both the acute and convalescent phases of COVID-19. The material from the prospective study consisted of cDNA or gDNA derived from T cells, B-cell-depleted T cells, or PBMCs. The dataset comprised deeply sampled blood TCRbeta repertoires from subjects exposed to, actively infected with, or recovered from COVID-19. A freely available public database, intended as a resource for researchers studying the immune response to SARS-CoV-2, is where the repertoires were released. The samples were drawn from two sources: the first 160 participants of the ongoing ImmuneRACE study, and some 1,300 subjects contributed by 6 global collaborators. Nearly every sample came with metadata listing a de-identified subject ID, COVID-19 status, age in years and sex. HLA class I and class II types, where available, came from metadata supplied by the sample provider rather than from assay-based typing. The investigation overall reported the following: How much clinical and demographic metadata was included differed by source and by participant, and the metadata was provided uncurated.

The V and J ends are trimmed by 1 base and 3 bases, leaving 12 bases between them. The CDR3 runs 16 amino acids, cysteine and phenylalanine included. Only the CDR3 portion is preserved as DNA: 48 bases, with reading frame beginning at the first base. The germline V gene yields LGHNA for CDR1 and YNFKEQ for CDR2. TCRbeta CDR3 regions were amplified from genomic DNA using the immunoSEQ Assay, a bias-controlled multiplex PCR. For the original study's pipeline: Within the assay, amplification of reference gene primers was used to estimate how many nucleated cells each sample contained. To quantify the absolute abundance of each unique TCRbeta CDR3 rearrangement, sequence reads were collapsed and filtered. For each sample, productive Simpson clonality was calculated as the square root of Simpson's diversity index across productive rearrangements. TCRdb took this table from immuneACCESS and kept in-frame rearrangements with V and J called. Such tables lack part of the clones; where checked against another copy, unresolved V genes explain under half of the gap, and the rest is unexplained. D and trimming come from the DNA, and the V and J calls and clone size come from that table. This sample comprises tens of thousands of clones, about 85% of them detected only once. The ten largest clones represent roughly 2.9% of the sample.

For this clone: Its antigen is currently not known. No clone much larger than this one lies a single base away; base qualities are absent.

Each collaborating institution followed its own protocols to collect whole blood in K2EDTA tubes. For TCRbeta analysis, collaborator samples were shipped as frozen whole blood, as isolated PBMCs, or as DNA extracted from either sample type. Sequenced: peripheral blood. The source of this sequence is a man older than 75 with acute or convalescent COVID-19. The chain uses TRBV4-2 and TRBJ2-2, with a tentative D gene TRBD1 over 5 matching bases. The CDR3 amino acid sequence is: CASSQGGRGDTGELFF. The base sequence is TGTGCCAGCAGCCAAGGAGGTAGGGGTGACACCGGGGAGCTGTTTTTT.